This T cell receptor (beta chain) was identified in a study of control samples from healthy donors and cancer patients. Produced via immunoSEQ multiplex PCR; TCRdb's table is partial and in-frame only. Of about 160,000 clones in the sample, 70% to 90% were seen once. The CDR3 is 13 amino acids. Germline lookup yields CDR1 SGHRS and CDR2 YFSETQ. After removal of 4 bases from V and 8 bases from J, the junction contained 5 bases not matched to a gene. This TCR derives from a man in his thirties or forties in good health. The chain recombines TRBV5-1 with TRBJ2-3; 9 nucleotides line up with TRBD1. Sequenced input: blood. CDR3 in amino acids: CASSADRGGTQYF. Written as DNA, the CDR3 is TGCGCCAGCAGCGCGGACAGGGGTGGTACGCAGTATTTT.